This TCR beta chain was profiled in a study of T cell clonotyping in hematopoietic cell transplantation. Whole-study findings and limits: Few recipient clonotypes overlapped donors; over 95% were de novo at given depth. After transplant, recipient diversity fell while pathologically expanded clonotypes grew through day 180.

TCRdb keeps only in-frame clones here, not all; method: immunoSEQ multiplex PCR. The sample lists 35,000 to 50,000 clones; 95% were seen once. A word on this clone: Its specificity is not known.

Germline assignment: CDR1 MGHDK and CDR2 SYGVNS. This CDR3 comprises 15 residues. V lost 0 bases to trimming and J lost 1 base, with 9 bases between them. Specimen: peripheral blood mononuclear cells. The TCR comes from a man aged 30-40 years in good health. Some clones in this sample may be carry-over from other donors' samples. The V call is TRBV25-1, the J call TRBJ1-1, with D uncertain. The CDR3 coding sequence is TGTGCCAGCAGTGAATACGACGAGGGGAACACTGAAGCTTTCTTT. This sequence encodes CASSEYDEGNTEAFF.